This T cell receptor (beta chain) derives from a study of blood T cell repertoires in COVID-19. Overall study context: Italy, Spain and the United States were the sources of the convalescent and acute COVID-19 samples. From T cells, B-cell-depleted T cells, or PBMCs came the material, which was cDNA or gDNA.

Germline assignment: CDR1 ENHRY and CDR2 SYGVKD. The CDR3 contains 14 residues. V shed 10 bases, J shed 2 bases, and the junction held 10 bases outside the gene matches. Authors' analysis steps: Amplification from reference gene primers served as the basis for estimated nucleated cell counts. Sequencing was performed with immunoSEQ multiplex PCR; in TCRdb, only in-frame clones are kept and a portion is missing. V and J calls and clone size come straight from that table; D and trimming were deduced from the DNA. The sample includes roughly 250,000 clones, about 89% of them seen just once. The clonotype was recovered from a woman aged 45-60 years with acute or convalescent COVID-19. The specimen was peripheral blood. The chain carries TRBV10-3 and TRBJ2-7, with 8 bases lining up with TRBD1. DNA for the CDR3: TGTGCCACCATATCGGGACAGGAACCCTACGAGCAGTACTTC. This sequence encodes CATISGQEPYEQYF.